These 25 T cell receptor beta chains originate from one sample sequenced in a study of blood T cell repertoires in COVID-19 (TCRdb year 2020). The protocol used for the library was the immunoSEQ multiplex PCR assay. TCRdb's version of the immuneACCESS table is confined to in-frame rearrangements and falls short of the full clone set. An unresolved V gene accounts for under half of the shortfall where checked; the remainder is of unknown origin. This sample has 350,000 to 500,000 clones in its table, and approximately 91% of those were observed once. The ten biggest clones cover 1.4% of the sample. Sequencing was carried out using PBMCs or T cells enriched from blood (not recorded which). Receptor source: a woman under 30 who had been exposed to COVID-19.

V and J are TRBV11-2 and TRBJ2-1; TRBD2 might be the D (5 bases). Between the trimmed V and J ends, which lost 6 bases and 8 bases, there was a span of 20 bases. This CDR3 is built from 15 residues. Germline V lookup: CDR1 SGHAT, CDR2 FQNNGV. The CDR3 region has the DNA TGTGCCAGCAGTTGGACGGCTCGGGATGTAGATGAGCAGTTCTTC. It yields the protein CASSWTARDVDEQFF.

The rearrangement joins TRBV4-1 to TRBJ1-6; tentative D call: TRBD1 (6 bases). CDR1 MGHRA and CDR2 YSYEKL come from the germline V gene. V was trimmed by 0 bases and J by 7 bases, leaving 16 bases between them. This CDR3 region has 17 residues. The CDR3 spells CASSQDRARGFNSPLHF. CDR3 in DNA: TGCGCCAGCAGCCAAGATAGGGCCAGGGGCTTCAATTCACCCCTCCACTTT.

The DNA of the CDR3 is TGTGCCATCAGTGTGGGGGGGGCCCAAGAGACCCAGTACTTC. Translation: CAISVGGAQETQYF. The rearrangement uses TRBV10-3 and TRBJ2-5; D is perhaps TRBD2 (7 bases). V gave up 4 bases and J gave up 1 base, with 10 bases separating them. This CDR3 contains 14 residues. Germline lookup yields CDR1 ENHRY and CDR2 SYGVKD.

The CDR3 DNA reads TGTGCCATCACAGGAGGGGGCAGCTCTGGGGCCAACGTCCTGACTTTC. Amino acid sequence: CAITGGGSSGANVLTF. The rearrangement uses TRBV28 and TRBJ2-6, with D possibly matching TRBD1 (7 bases). CDR1 and CDR2 (germline): MDHEN, SYDVKM. The CDR3 sequence is 16 residues long. Between the trimmed V and J ends, which lost 10 bases and 0 bases, there was a span of 16 bases. The whole variable domain, remainder taken from reference TRBV28 and TRBJ2-6, is DVKVTQSSRYLVKRTGEKVFLECVQDMDHENMFWYRQDPGLGLRLIYFSYDVKMKEKGDIPEGYSVSREKKERFSLILESASTNQTSMYLCAITGGGSSGANVLTFGAGSRLTVL.

The J gene is TRBJ2-1, the V gene TRBV10-2; 11 bases are shared with TRBD2. J gave up 4 bases and V 4 bases, and 12 bases lay outside the gene matches. CDR1 WSHSY and CDR2 SAAADI come from the germline V gene. This CDR3 is 18 amino acids long. The CDR3: CASSVVTSGNRMYNEQFF. The CDR3 nucleotides are TGCGCCAGCAGTGTCGTGACTAGCGGGAATCGGATGTACAATGAGCAGTTCTTC.

This clone was detected only once. The genes are TRBV6-1 and TRBJ1-5, with D possibly matching TRBD1 (5 bases). The germline CDR1 and CDR2 sequences are MNHNS and SASEGT. The CDR3 extends over 14 amino acids. V lost 3 bases to trimming and J lost 5 bases, with 11 bases between them. The CDR3 protein is CASSEQGGDQPQHF. In DNA form, the CDR3 reads TGTGCCAGCAGTGAGCAGGGTGGGGATCAGCCCCAGCATTTT.

The J gene is TRBJ2-1, the V gene TRBV6-5, with 9 bases matching TRBD1. The V and J ends lost 10 bases and 6 bases, in that order; junction bases with no gene match: 7. This CDR3 spans 13 amino acids. Germline CDR1 and CDR2: MNHEY and SVGAGI. CDR3 bases: TGTGCCACCGGGACAGGGTCGCCCAATGAGCAGTTCTTC. It codes for CATGTGSPNEQFF.

A single count supports this clone. The gene calls are TRBV18 and TRBJ2-7; TRBD2 is a possible D gene (5 bases). Germline CDR1 KGHSH, CDR2 LQKENI. Trimming took 3 bases from V and 6 from J, leaving 9 bases between them. The CDR3 runs to 12 residues. CDR3 loop: CASSPYRGEQYF. The DNA for the CDR3 is TGTGCCAGCTCACCGTATCGGGGCGAGCAGTACTTC. Looking up the rest from reference TRBV18 and TRBJ2-7 gives the full variable domain: NAGVMQNPRHLVRRRGQEARLRCSPMKGHSHVYWYRQLPEEGLKFMVYLQKENIIDESGMPKERFSAEFPKEGPSILRIQQVVRGDSAAYFCASSPYRGEQYFGPGTRLTVT.

This clone has a handful of counts. The V gene is TRBV4-1, the J gene TRBJ2-2, with a possible D match to TRBD2 (5 bases). This CDR3 has 14 amino acids. In germline, CDR1 is MGHRA, CDR2 YSYEKL. V was cut by 2 bases and J by 4 bases, with 8 bases left in between. CDR3 in amino acids: CASSQTRTTGELFF. The CDR3 DNA reads as TGCGCCAGCAGCCAAACTAGGACCACCGGGGAGCTGTTTTTT.

The V gene is TRBV19, the J gene TRBJ2-1; 8 nucleotides agree with TRBD2. Trimming took 9 bases from V and 2 from J; bases not matched to a gene: 6. Germline loops: CDR1 LNHDA, CDR2 SQIVND (reference sequence). The CDR3 is 14 residues long. The CDR3: CASKREPPYNEQFF. CDR3 nucleotide sequence: TGTGCCAGCAAGCGGGAGCCCCCCTACAATGAGCAGTTCTTC.

V usage is TRBV20-1 and J usage is TRBJ1-1; D gene uncertain. The germline V and J ends were trimmed by 6 bases and 9 bases, with 14 bases remaining between them. CDR1 and CDR2 from the germline V gene are DFQATT and SNEGSKA (reference sequence). The CDR3 totals 11 residues. CDR3 region: CSAWASSQAFF. The CDR3 coding sequence is TGCAGTGCCTGGGCCTCCTCGCAAGCTTTCTTT.

This chain connects TRBV4-1 to TRBJ2-3, with D tentatively TRBD2 (5 bases). The ends were cut back, 5 bases at V and 0 bases at J, with 9 bases in the middle. This CDR3 is 14 amino acids long. Germline CDR1 is MGHRA and CDR2 is YSYEKL. The CDR3 spells CASSRRTSTDTQYF. The CDR3 DNA follows: TGCGCCAGCAGCAGGAGGACTAGCACAGATACGCAGTATTTT.

The rearrangement uses TRBV11-1 and TRBJ2-3, with TRBD2 identical over 10 bases. The CDR3 consists of 16 residues. Germline loops: CDR1 SGHAT, CDR2 FQDESV (reference sequence). The V segment lost 1 base and the J segment 2 bases; nucleotides outside the gene matches: 3. The CDR3 nucleotides are TGTGCCAGCAGCTTAGAACTAGCGGGGAACACAGATACGCAGTATTTT. The encoded protein is CASSLELAGNTDTQYF.

This sequence joins TRBV28 and TRBJ1-5; D is ambiguous. The germline gives CDR1 MDHEN, CDR2 SYDVKM. The length of the CDR3 is 13 residues. V lost 4 bases and J 6 bases, leaving 10 bases between the germline ends. Here the CDR3 DNA reads TGTGCCAGCAGTTCAACCCAGTTTCAGCCCCAGCATTTT. Protein product: CASSSTQFQPQHF.

The genes are TRBV13 and TRBJ2-3; 11 nucleotides agree with TRBD1. The CDR3 has 18 residues. The germline V gene has CDR1 PRHDT and CDR2 FYEKMQ (reference sequence). V lost 3 bases to trimming and J lost 2 bases; unmatched junction nucleotides: 10. The CDR3 loop reads CASSFGTGGRRFTDTQYF. CDR3 nucleotide sequence: TGTGCCAGCAGCTTCGGGACAGGGGGACGCCGTTTCACAGATACGCAGTATTTT.

This chain connects TRBV18 to TRBJ2-7; 7 bases are shared with TRBD1. This CDR3 region has 13 residues. V lost 5 bases and J lost 4; bases outside the gene matches: 5. Germline V gene sequence: CDR1 KGHSH, CDR2 LQKENI. CDR3 in DNA: TGTGCCAGCTCAGAGGGACAGAGTTACGAGCAGTACTTC. The encoded protein is CASSEGQSYEQYF.

The chain uses TRBV19 and TRBJ1-2; 7 bases are a match to TRBD1. The CDR3 has 15 residues. In germline, CDR1 is LNHDA, CDR2 SQIVND (reference sequence). The J segment lost 3 bases and the V segment lost 6 bases, leaving 10 bases of the junction unmatched. DNA for the CDR3: TGTGCCAGTAGGGAGACCCTGACAGGGCACTATGGCTACACCTTC. Translated, it gives CASRETLTGHYGYTF.

The chain is built from TRBV28 and TRBJ1-1; 8 positions match TRBD1. CDR3 size: 13 residues. The germline CDR1 and CDR2 sequences are MDHEN and SYDVKM. Unmatched junction bases numbered 3, after V lost 6 bases and J lost 3 bases. CDR3 in DNA: TGTGCCAGCAGCCTGACAGGGGACACTGAAGCTTTCTTT. The encoded protein is CASSLTGDTEAFF.

This chain joins TRBV4-3 and TRBJ1-4; 8 nucleotides match TRBD1. Looked up from germline, CDR1 is LGHNA and CDR2 is YSLEER. After removal of 1 base from V and 7 bases from J, the junction contained 5 bases not matched to a gene. The CDR3 length is 15 residues. CDR3 nucleotide sequence: TGCGCCAGCAGCCAAGCAGGGGGCACGGGTGAAAAACTGTTTTTT. It is translated as CASSQAGGTGEKLFF.

J is TRBJ2-1 and V is TRBV7-6, with 7 positions matching TRBD2. CDR1 is SGHVS and CDR2 is FNYEAQ in the germline V gene. Trimming at V came to 4 bases and at J to 2 bases, leaving 5 bases not matched to a gene. This CDR3 comprises 15 residues. This CDR3 reads CASSSLADAYNEQFF. CDR3 sequence (DNA): TGTGCCAGCAGCTCGCTAGCGGACGCCTACAATGAGCAGTTCTTC.

V usage is TRBV5-1 and J usage is TRBJ1-1; D uncertain. Germline assignment: CDR1 SGHRS and CDR2 YFSETQ. Trimming left V 6 bases short and J 0 bases short, with 9 bases between. This CDR3 comprises 13 residues. CDR3 protein: CASTRGLNTEAFF. Here the CDR3 DNA reads TGCGCCAGCACCCGCGGGCTGAACACTGAAGCTTTCTTT.

The chain carries TRBV10-3 and TRBJ2-7, with a possible D match to TRBD2 (5 bases). The CDR3 loop spans 15 amino acids. The V end lost 3 bases, the J end lost 5 bases, and 17 bases lay between the germline ends. Looked up from germline, CDR1 is ENHRY and CDR2 is SYGVKD. CDR3: CAISDVIGRRDEQYF. The CDR3 DNA reads as TGTGCCATCAGTGATGTTATAGGCCGGCGGGACGAGCAGTACTTC.

V is TRBV28 and J is TRBJ2-1, with 7 bases that match TRBD2. The V gene end was trimmed by 5 bases and the J gene end by 4 bases; junction bases not matched to a gene: 8. This CDR3 has 15 residues. Germline-derived CDR1 and CDR2 are MDHEN and SYDVKM. CDR3 coding DNA: TGTGCCAGCAGTCGTGGCGGGGAGGGGTACAATGAGCAGTTCTTC. This sequence encodes CASSRGGEGYNEQFF. Based on the CDR3 plus reference TRBV28 and TRBJ2-1, the full variable domain is DVKVTQSSRYLVKRTGEKVFLECVQDMDHENMFWYRQDPGLGLRLIYFSYDVKMKEKGDIPEGYSVSREKKERFSLILESASTNQTSMYLCASSRGGEGYNEQFFGPGTRLTVL.

J is TRBJ2-3 and V is TRBV18; D is ambiguous. The length of the CDR3 is 12 residues. V was trimmed by 2 bases and J by 4 bases, leaving 4 bases between them. Germline V gene lookup returns CDR1 KGHSH and CDR2 LQKENI. CDR3 in amino acids: CASSPIADTQYF. DNA of the CDR3: TGTGCCAGCTCACCAATCGCAGATACGCAGTATTTT. Drawing the rest from reference TRBV18 and TRBJ2-3, the complete variable domain is NAGVMQNPRHLVRRRGQEARLRCSPMKGHSHVYWYRQLPEEGLKFMVYLQKENIIDESGMPKERFSAEFPKEGPSILRIQQVVRGDSAAYFCASSPIADTQYFGPGTRLTVL.

The rearrangement joins TRBV4-2 to TRBJ2-2; 12 bases are a match to TRBD2. Looked up from germline, CDR1 is LGHNA and CDR2 is YNFKEQ. The ends lost 4 bases at V and 1 base at J; junction bases unmatched: 7. This CDR3 has 18 amino acids. DNA for the CDR3: TGTGCCAGCAGCCTAAGACTAGCGGGGGCCGTGAACACCGGGGAGCTGTTTTTT. It encodes CASSLRLAGAVNTGELFF.